Below, 14 T cell receptor beta chains from the same sample are listed, as sequenced in a study of control samples from healthy donors and cancer patients. Sequencing used immunoSEQ multiplex PCR; TCRdb keeps in-frame clones, though not all of them. Found here are 100,000 to 150,000 clones, roughly 89% of them singletons; the top ten hold approximately 8%. Sequencing was performed on PBMCs. All receptors derive from a man aged 45 to 65 with head and neck cancer.

With respect to this clone: The junction does not match germline at one end; this may be a read error. The chain uses TRBV7-9 and TRBJ2-2; 10 bases map to TRBD2. The germline CDR1 and CDR2 sequences are SEHNR and FQNEAQ (reference sequence). CDR3 length equals 17 residues. CDR3 protein: CASSLVPLGIAGGSVLF. CDR3 nucleotides: TGTGCCAGCAGCTTAGTCCCTCTTGGAATAGCGGGGGGCTCTGTGCTTTTT.

The chain is built from TRBV6-1 and TRBJ1-2; tentatively, D is TRBD1 (5 bases). This CDR3 spans 15 amino acids. From germline, CDR1 is MNHNS and CDR2 SASEGT. Trimming took off 2 bases at V and 3 bases at J, with 13 bases between the two ends. The CDR3 bases are TGTGCCAGCAGTGAAACCGGGGGTGAATACTATGGCTACACCTTC. Translated, it gives CASSETGGEYYGYTF.

The CDR3: CASSMSGPGGPLHF. CDR3 nucleotide sequence: TGTGCCAGTAGTATGAGCGGACCCGGGGGACCCCTCCACTTT. The genes are TRBV19 and TRBJ1-6; a possible D gene is TRBD1 (5 bases). CDR1 is LNHDA, CDR2 SQIVND, per germline (reference sequence). Trimming removed 3 bases at V and 12 bases at J, with 15 bases between. This CDR3 comprises 14 residues.

The genes are TRBV14 and TRBJ2-3, with TRBD2 matching 9 bases. This CDR3 contains 15 residues. Germline V CDR1 and CDR2: SGHDN, FVKESK. Losses at the gene ends were 3 bases for V and 5 bases for J; bases not matched to a gene: 6. The CDR3 nucleotides are TGTGCCAGCAGCCAGGGACTAGCAAACCGAGATACGCAGTATTTT. Amino acids: CASSQGLANRDTQYF.

The rearrangement uses TRBV3-1 (or the pseudogene TRBV3-2) and TRBJ2-3; the D is unclear. This CDR3 has 17 amino acids. V was cut by 1 base and J by 4 bases, with 18 bases left in between. Germline CDR1 is LGHDT and CDR2 is YNNKEL (reference sequence). The CDR3 protein is CASSQVGLGHHPDTQYF. In DNA form, the CDR3 reads TGTGCCAGCAGCCAAGTTGGTTTAGGGCACCACCCAGATACGCAGTATTTT.

This chain connects TRBV7-9 to TRBJ1-2, with unresolved D. CDR1 is SEHNR, CDR2 FQNEAQ, per germline (reference sequence). The CDR3 runs to 14 residues. Deletions cut 10 bases from V and 7 bases from J, with 22 bases between. CDR3: CATSTVPLRRGYTF. For the CDR3, the DNA is TGTGCCACTTCTACTGTCCCGCTGCGTCGTGGCTACACCTTC.

For the CDR3, the DNA is TGTGCCAGCAGCCCGGGCGGACTAGCGGGATCCCTCGAGCAGTACTTC. As protein: CASSPGGLAGSLEQYF. The chain has TRBV9 and TRBJ2-7, with TRBD2 identical over 12 bases. V lost 4 bases, J lost 6 bases, and 11 bases stayed unmatched. The CDR3 spans 16 residues. Germline V gene lookup returns CDR1 SGDLS and CDR2 YYNGEE.

The genes are TRBV3-1 (or the pseudogene TRBV3-2) and TRBJ2-7; TRBD2 agrees at 11 bases. There are 16 residues in the CDR3. CDR1 LGHDT and CDR2 YNNKEL come from the germline V gene (reference sequence). V lost 1 base, J lost 0 bases, and 2 bases stayed unmatched. This CDR3 is CASSQGLAGLSYEQYF. As DNA, the CDR3 is TGTGCCAGCAGCCAAGGACTAGCGGGACTCTCCTACGAGCAGTACTTC.

This clone was observed once. The chain couples TRBV7-2 to TRBJ2-2, with D possibly matching TRBD1 (6 bases). CDR3 length: 14 residues. The germline V gene has CDR1 SGHTA and CDR2 FQGNSA. Trimming took 6 bases from V and 2 from J, leaving 10 bases between them. CDR3 nucleotide sequence: TGTGCCAGCAGACCTGGGGGCAACACCGGGGAGCTGTTTTTT. Its protein product is CASRPGGNTGELFF. The full variable domain, in which reference TRBV7-2 and TRBJ2-2 provide the parts outside the CDR3, is GAGVSQSPSNKVTEKGKDVELRCDPISGHTALYWYRQSLGQGLEFLIYFQGNSAPDKSGLPSDRFSAERTGGSVSTLTIQRTQQEDSAVYLCASRPGGNTGELFFGEGSRLTVL.

CDR3 sequence: CASSQGPRGLAGGRYNEQFF. The DNA of the CDR3 is TGCGCCAGCAGCCAAGGTCCCCGAGGACTAGCGGGAGGACGCTACAATGAGCAGTTCTTC. This sequence joins TRBV4-1 and TRBJ2-1, with TRBD2 matching over 14 bases. With V trimmed by 1 base and J by 3 bases, 11 bases remained unmatched. The germline gives CDR1 MGHRA, CDR2 YSYEKL. The CDR3 contains 20 residues.

Comments on this clone: This CDR3 is also generated by other DNA sequences in the sample. V and J are TRBV12-3 or TRBV12-4 and TRBJ1-5; tentatively, D is TRBD1 (5 bases). Trimming stripped 6 bases from V and 6 bases from J, with 12 bases between. This CDR3 is built from 13 residues. The CDR3 sequence: CASRGQGGQPQHF. CDR3 sequence (DNA): TGTGCCAGCAGAGGGCAGGGAGGTCAGCCCCAGCATTTT.

This chain joins TRBV6-6 and TRBJ2-3, with 7 nucleotides matching TRBD1. The CDR3 extends over 14 amino acids. With V trimmed by 10 bases and J by 4 bases, 11 bases remained unmatched. Germline loops: CDR1 MNHNY, CDR2 SVGAGI (reference sequence). The chain's CDR3 is CATFPRGGADTQYF. As DNA, the CDR3 is TGTGCCACCTTTCCTAGAGGGGGCGCAGATACGCAGTATTTT.

V and J are TRBV5-4 and TRBJ2-3, with no clear D. Germline-derived CDR1 and CDR2 are SGHNT and YYREEE (reference sequence). V was cut by 4 bases and J by 8 bases, with 14 bases left in between. This CDR3 region has 13 residues. The CDR3, as DNA: TGTGCCAGCAGCCGCTGGCTTGGAGCTACGCAGTATTTT. It yields the protein CASSRWLGATQYF.

CDR3 bases: TGTGCCAGCAGGGCCCCCTTGGGGGGGTCCTACAATGAGCAGTTCTTC. Translated, it gives CASRAPLGGSYNEQFF. The chain carries TRBV2 and TRBJ2-1; the match to TRBD2 covers 7 bases. The J segment lost 1 base and the V segment lost 6 bases, leaving 9 bases of the junction unmatched. The CDR3 is 16 residues long. Germline CDR1 SNHLY, CDR2 FYNNEI.